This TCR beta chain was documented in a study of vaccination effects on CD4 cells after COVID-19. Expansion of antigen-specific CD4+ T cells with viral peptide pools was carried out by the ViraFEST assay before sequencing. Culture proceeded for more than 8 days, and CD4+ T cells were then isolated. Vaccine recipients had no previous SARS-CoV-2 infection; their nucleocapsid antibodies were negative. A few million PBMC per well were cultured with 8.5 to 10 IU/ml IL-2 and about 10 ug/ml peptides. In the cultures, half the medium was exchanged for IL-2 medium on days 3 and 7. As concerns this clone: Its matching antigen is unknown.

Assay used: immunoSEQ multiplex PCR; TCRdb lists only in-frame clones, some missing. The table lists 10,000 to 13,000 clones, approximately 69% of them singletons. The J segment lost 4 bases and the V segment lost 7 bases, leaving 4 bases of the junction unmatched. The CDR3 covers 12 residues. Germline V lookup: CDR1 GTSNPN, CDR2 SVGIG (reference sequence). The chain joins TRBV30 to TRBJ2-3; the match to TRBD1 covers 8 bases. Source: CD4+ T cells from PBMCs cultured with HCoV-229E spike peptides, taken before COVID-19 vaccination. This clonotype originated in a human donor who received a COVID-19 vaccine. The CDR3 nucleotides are TGTGCCTTGGACAGGGTGTCAGATACGCAGTATTTT. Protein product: CALDRVSDTQYF.